These 23 T cell receptor beta chains were all obtained from the same sample, sequenced in a study of patients and donors after allogeneic stem cell transplantation. TCRdb reanalysed the RT-PCR reads using MiXCR and keeps one entry per CDR3 protein. The table shows roughly 9,400 distinct CDR3 sequences, with roughly 5.8% occurring only once. The sample taken for sequencing was blood, either unsorted or a sorted T cell fraction (not recorded which). Receptors originate from a human donor who was either an allogeneic HSCT recipient or a stem cell or donor lymphocyte infusion donor (not recorded which). It is not recorded whose cells these are; they may come from a transplant donor.

Judged by abundance, this clonotype is medium-sized. The rearrangement uses TRBV12-3 or TRBV12-4 and TRBJ1-5, with D possibly matching TRBD1 (5 bases). The CDR3 is 14 residues long. V shed 3 bases and J shed 6 bases, with 12 bases lying between them. CDR3 bases: TGTGCCAGCAGTTTCGCAGGGTTGGGTCAGCCCCAGCATTTT. Its protein product is CASSFAGLGQPQHF.

This clonotype was picked up a small number of times. This chain connects TRBV15 to TRBJ2-2; 8 bases map to TRBD2. The V gene's germline CDR1 is LNHNV and CDR2 YYDKDF (reference sequence). V was pared by 2 bases and J by 5 bases, with 13 bases of the junction left unmatched. The CDR3 totals 18 residues. CDR3 DNA sequence: TGTGCCACCAGCAGAAAACTAAAAAGCGGGAGTAGAACCGGGGAGCTGTTTTTT. Amino acids: CATSRKLKSGSRTGELFF.

This clonotype was seen at least ten times. CDR3 protein: CASSGGGQDNSPLHF. In DNA, the CDR3 is TGTGCCAGCAGCGGAGGGGGACAAGATAATTCACCCCTCCACTTT. The chain employs TRBV7-9 and TRBJ1-6, with D maybe TRBD1 (6 bases). This CDR3 comprises 15 residues. Germline V gene sequence: CDR1 SEHNR, CDR2 FQNEAQ (reference sequence). Trimming left V 5 bases short and J 5 bases short, with 13 bases between.

There are many counts of this clonotype. The rearrangement joins TRBV12-3 or TRBV12-4 to TRBJ2-1; D is uncertain. The V gene lost 3 bases and the J gene lost 10 bases, with 10 bases spanning the gap. The CDR3 contains 12 residues. The CDR3 sequence: CASSLVLGEQFF. As DNA, the CDR3 is TGTGCCAGCAGTTTGGTTCTGGGGGAGCAGTTCTTC.

This clonotype was observed a handful of times. The chain recombines TRBV20-1 with TRBJ2-7; tentatively, D is TRBD1 (6 bases). Germline-derived CDR1 and CDR2 are DFQATT and SNEGSKA (reference sequence). Trimming removed 3 bases from V and 1 base from J, with 16 bases in between. The CDR3 sequence is 15 residues long. CDR3 region: CSARAFRTDSYEQYF. For the CDR3, the DNA is TGCAGTGCTAGGGCATTCAGGACAGATTCCTACGAGCAGTACTTC.

This clonotype was detected many times. Here the CDR3 reads CASSPAGQSNQPQHF. CDR3 coding DNA: TGTGCCAGCTCACCAGCGGGACAGTCCAATCAGCCCCAGCATTTT. V and J are TRBV18 and TRBJ1-5; TRBD1 matches 7 bases. Trimming cost V 2 bases and J 3 bases; bases outside gene matches: 4. Germline lookup yields CDR1 KGHSH and CDR2 LQKENI. The CDR3 is 15 residues long.

This clonotype was observed at least ten times. The chain employs TRBV6-2 or TRBV6-3 and TRBJ2-7; D is perhaps TRBD1 (6 bases). Trimming removed 11 bases from V and 3 bases from J, with 11 bases in between. CDR3 length: 11 amino acids. Germline CDR1 is MNHEY and CDR2 is SVGEGT. This CDR3 is CASGDRYEQYF. The CDR3 DNA is TGTGCCTCAGGGGATCGCTACGAGCAGTACTTC.

This clonotype was observed at least ten times. This sequence joins TRBV12-3 or TRBV12-4 and TRBJ1-2; D perhaps matches TRBD1 (6 bases). CDR3 length: 14 residues. The V end was cut by 5 bases, the J end by 4 bases, with 14 bases between. The CDR3 coding sequence is TGTGCCAGCAGTCGAGGACCGGGGGCCTATGGCTACACCTTC. Translating gives CASSRGPGAYGYTF.

This clonotype showed up many times. The CDR3 here is CAAFLGTVNTGELFF. The CDR3 region has the DNA TGTGCCGCATTCTTGGGGACAGTGAACACCGGGGAGCTGTTTTTT. V usage is TRBV30 and J usage is TRBJ2-2; 7 positions match TRBD1. This CDR3 is built from 15 residues. The V gene end was trimmed by 8 bases and the J gene end by 1 base; junction bases not matched to a gene: 10. Germline CDR1 GTSNPN, CDR2 SVGIG (reference sequence).

This clonotype was seen repeatedly, ten times or more. This chain links TRBV12-3 or TRBV12-4 with TRBJ1-2, with D possibly TRBD1 on 6 matching bases. Trimming stripped 5 bases from V and 3 bases from J, with 13 bases between. This CDR3 has 14 amino acids. In nucleotides, the CDR3 is TGTGCCAGCAGTACCTGGACAGATTACTATGGCTACACCTTC. The encoded protein is CASSTWTDYYGYTF.

In its sample, this clonotype was seen many times. The chain uses TRBV7-9 and TRBJ2-1; D unclear. Trimming shortened V by 5 bases and J by 5 bases, and 7 bases separated the two germline ends. This CDR3 is built from 12 residues. The germline CDR1 and CDR2 sequences are SEHNR and FQNEAQ (reference sequence). The CDR3 nucleotides are TGTGCCAGCAGCCCGCCCGACAATGAGCAGTTCTTC. Translated, it gives CASSPPDNEQFF.

Many counts were recorded for this clonotype. The gene calls are TRBV24-1 and TRBJ2-7; D remains unclear. V was trimmed by 2 bases and J by 6 bases, leaving 13 bases between them. The germline gives CDR1 KGHDR, CDR2 SFDVKD. This CDR3 has 14 residues. CDR3 sequence (DNA): TGTGCCACCAGTGATTCCACTCAGTGGAGCGAGCAGTACTTC. Its protein product is CATSDSTQWSEQYF.

Ten or more counts support this clonotype. The chain combines TRBV12-3 or TRBV12-4 with TRBJ1-1; TRBD1 might be the D (6 bases). There are 13 residues in the CDR3. Between the trimmed V and J ends, which lost 2 bases and 3 bases, there was a span of 7 bases. CDR3 protein: CASSLNRDTEAFF. The CDR3 bases are TGTGCCAGCAGTTTAAACAGGGACACTGAAGCTTTCTTT.

This clonotype was recorded at least ten times. The chain is built from TRBV20-1 and TRBJ1-1; the D is unclear. Germline V gene sequence: CDR1 DFQATT, CDR2 SNEGSKA (reference sequence). The CDR3 is 12 amino acids. V gave up 7 bases and J gave up 4 bases, with 13 bases separating them. The CDR3: CSVRTWSTEAFF. Written as DNA, the CDR3 is TGCAGTGTTAGGACGTGGAGCACTGAAGCTTTCTTT.

This clonotype was found a few times. The CDR3 protein is CASSDLAGLPYEQYF. In DNA, the CDR3 is TGTGCCAGCAGTGATCTAGCGGGACTTCCCTACGAGCAGTACTTC. V gene TRBV28 combines with J gene TRBJ2-7, with 9 nucleotides matching TRBD2. Germline V gives CDR1 MDHEN, CDR2 SYDVKM. The trim removed 5 bases at V and 2 bases at J, leaving 7 bases unmatched. The CDR3 totals 15 residues.

The chain joins TRBV6-6 to TRBJ2-3, with D possibly TRBD1 on 6 matching bases. The CDR3 has 13 amino acids. Trimming cost V 5 bases and J 6 bases, with 12 bases left between them. CDR1 MNHNY and CDR2 SVGAGI come from the germline V gene (reference sequence). The CDR3 spells CASSRTVSDTQYF. DNA for the CDR3: TGTGCCAGCAGTAGGACAGTGAGTGATACGCAGTATTTT.

This clonotype was counted at least ten times. The V and J genes are TRBV12-5 and TRBJ1-5; D unclear. Germline V gives CDR1 LGHNT, CDR2 FRNRAP. The V end lost 3 bases, the J end lost 1 base, and 4 bases lay between the germline ends. This CDR3 spans 13 amino acids. CDR3 amino acids: CASGFNSNQPQHF. CDR3 nucleotide sequence: TGTGCTAGTGGTTTTAACAGCAATCAGCCCCAGCATTTT.

This clonotype is categorized as hyperexpanded. The chain joins TRBV2 to TRBJ1-5; tentative D call: TRBD1 (5 bases). Trimming stripped 5 bases from V and 7 bases from J, with 15 bases between. From germline, CDR1 is SNHLY and CDR2 FYNNEI. CDR3 length: 14 residues. The chain's CDR3 is CASSPLQGNQPQHF. CDR3 bases: TGTGCCAGCAGTCCTTTGCAGGGAAACCAGCCCCAGCATTTT.

This clonotype was found many times. The chain has TRBV5-1 and TRBJ2-5; D not resolved. The CDR3 is made up of 13 amino acids. V lost 1 base and J lost 1, with 5 bases in between. Germline assignment: CDR1 SGHRS and CDR2 YFSETQ. For the CDR3, the DNA is TGCGCCAGCAGCTTGTGGCCCCAAGAGACCCAGTACTTC. Amino acid sequence: CASSLWPQETQYF.

As to this clonotype: One end of the junction fails to match germline, which may point to a read error. The chain employs TRBV7-2 and TRBJ2-5; 7 positions agree with TRBD2. The CDR3 extends over 14 amino acids. CDR1 and CDR2 (germline): SGHTA, FQGNSA. The CDR3 region has the DNA TGTGCCAGCAGCTTAGTAGGGCTAGCGGCAGGGTGGCGGTTC. Translating gives CASSLVGLAAGWRF.

This clonotype was picked up many times. J is TRBJ1-3 and V is TRBV5-1; no firm D call. CDR1 is SGHRS, CDR2 YFSETQ, per germline. The CDR3 totals 13 residues. V was pared by 4 bases and J by 1 base, with 6 bases between. CDR3 DNA sequence: TGCGCCAGCAGCGAATCGTCTGGAAACACCATATATTTT. Its protein product is CASSESSGNTIYF.

V and J are TRBV6-2 or TRBV6-3 and TRBJ2-7; D perhaps matches TRBD2 (6 bases). V was shortened by 5 bases and J by 6 bases, with 14 bases between the two germline ends. CDR1 MNHEY and CDR2 SVGEGT come from the germline V gene. CDR3 length equals 13 residues. The CDR3 coding sequence is TGTGCCAGCAGTCAGGGAGGACGCAGCGAGCAGTACTTC. Translation: CASSQGGRSEQYF.

The genes are TRBV6-1 and TRBJ2-1; 16 nucleotides agree with TRBD2. Germline loops: CDR1 MNHNS, CDR2 SASEGT. The CDR3 sequence is 16 residues long. With 4 bases clipped from V and 5 bases from J, the junction kept 2 bases outside the gene matches. CDR3 nucleotides: TGTGCCAGCAGTGCCGGGACTAGCGGGAGGGACAATGAGCAGTTCTTC. Its protein product is CASSAGTSGRDNEQFF.